The 10 T cell receptor beta chains presented below share a single source sample, sequenced in a study of CD8 T cells in ankylosing spondylitis. TCRdb reprocessed the 5' RACE reads via MiXCR and lists one record per CDR3 protein. This sample carries some 150,000 distinct CDR3 sequences, roughly 11% of them seen once, and the ten largest clones take approximately 4%. The specimen sequenced was blood, either unsorted or a sorted T cell fraction (not recorded which). The source of these receptors is a female donor with ankylosing spondylitis or in good health (not recorded which).

In its sample, this clonotype was seen many times. The chain couples TRBV27 to TRBJ1-2; tentatively, D is TRBD1 (6 bases). CDR3 length: 16 amino acids. Germline V gene sequence: CDR1 MNHEY, CDR2 SMNVEV (reference sequence). Between the trimmed V and J ends, which lost 6 bases and 4 bases, there was a span of 21 bases. CDR3 nucleotide sequence: TGTGCCAGCAGACCCTCACAGGGCGGGCTTGCCTATGGCTACACCTTC. Protein product: CASRPSQGGLAYGYTF.

With respect to this clonotype: A much larger clone differs by one base, so this may be a read error. This chain connects TRBV5-4 to TRBJ2-1, with D unresolved. CDR1 is SGHNT, CDR2 YYREEE, per germline (reference sequence). CDR3 length: 12 amino acids. In DNA form, the CDR3 reads TGTGCCAGCAGCTTGGACTACCATGAGCGGTTCTTC. Translating gives CASSLDYHERFF.

This clonotype came up many times. CDR3 sequence (DNA): TGCAGTGCTAGAGGGGACAGGGACTACGGGAATGAGCAGTTCTTC. Translating gives CSARGDRDYGNEQFF. V usage is TRBV20-1 and J usage is TRBJ2-1; 9 bases map to TRBD1. Germline V lookup: CDR1 DFQATT, CDR2 SNEGSKA (reference sequence). V lost 1 base and J lost 7; bases outside the gene matches: 8. This CDR3 region has 15 residues.

In this sample, this clonotype turned up many times. The chain uses TRBV3-1 and TRBJ1-4; no firm D call. CDR3 length: 12 amino acids. CDR1 and CDR2 (germline): LGHDT, YNNKEL (reference sequence). Trimming stripped 4 bases from V and 7 bases from J, with 7 bases between. The CDR3: CASSLGSEKLFF. The CDR3 bases are TGTGCCAGCAGCCTAGGGAGTGAAAAACTGTTTTTT.

There are a few counts of this clonotype. The V call is TRBV7-7, the J call TRBJ2-5, with TRBD2 matching 10 bases. This CDR3 contains 16 residues. Germline V gene sequence: CDR1 SSHAT, CDR2 FNYEAQ (reference sequence). The J segment lost 2 bases and the V segment lost 5 bases, leaving 8 bases of the junction unmatched. The CDR3 DNA sequence: TGTGCCAGCAGCCCGCCAGGACTAGCGGATCAAGAGACCCAGTACTTC. Protein sequence: CASSPPGLADQETQYF. Together with reference TRBV7-7 and TRBJ2-5, the CDR3 gives the full variable domain: GAGVSQSPRYKVTKRGQDVTLRCDPISSHATLYWYQQALGQGPEFLTYFNYEAQPDKSGLPSDRFSAERPEGSISTLTIQRTEQRDSAMYRCASSPPGLADQETQYFGPGTRLLVL.

The sample holds a few counts of this clonotype. V gene TRBV5-1 combines with J gene TRBJ2-5, with 12 bases fitting TRBD2. Per the germline V gene, CDR1 is SGHRS and CDR2 is YFSETQ. The CDR3 has 18 residues. After removal of 4 bases from V and 1 base from J, the junction contained 11 bases not matched to a gene. DNA for the CDR3: TGCGCCAGCAGCGTCTCGACTAGCGGGAGCCCTATCCAAGAGACCCAGTACTTC. It yields the protein CASSVSTSGSPIQETQYF.

This clonotype was detected many times. The gene calls are TRBV20-1 and TRBJ2-7, with TRBD2 matching 10 bases. The ends lost 6 bases at V and 6 bases at J; junction bases unmatched: 8. The CDR3 covers 13 residues. CDR1 is DFQATT and CDR2 is SNEGSKA in the germline V gene (reference sequence). CDR3 in amino acids: CSAPHSGRFEQYF. In DNA, the CDR3 is TGCAGTGCCCCCCATAGCGGGAGGTTCGAGCAGTACTTC.

This clonotype appeared many times. The rearrangement links TRBV20-1 to TRBJ1-2, with a tentative D call TRBD1 (6 bases). The V end was cut by 0 bases, the J end by 4 bases, with 12 bases between. Germline-derived CDR1 and CDR2 are DFQATT and SNEGSKA (reference sequence). CDR3 length: 14 residues. CDR3 protein: CSARDPQGGYGYTF. The CDR3 DNA reads as TGCAGTGCTAGAGATCCACAGGGTGGCTATGGCTACACCTTC.

This clonotype was counted many times. The V call is TRBV5-1, the J call TRBJ2-1; 12 bases agree with TRBD1. The V gene's germline CDR1 is SGHRS and CDR2 YFSETQ. The J segment lost 7 bases and the V segment lost 4 bases, leaving 3 bases of the junction unmatched. The CDR3 length is 14 residues. CDR3 in DNA: TGCGCCAGCAGCGGGACAGGGGGCTGGAATGAGCAGTTCTTC. Translation: CASSGTGGWNEQFF.

In this sample, this clonotype turned up many times. The gene calls are TRBV5-1 and TRBJ2-1; D is possibly TRBD2 (5 bases). Germline V lookup: CDR1 SGHRS, CDR2 YFSETQ. The CDR3 has 15 amino acids. The germline V and J ends were trimmed by 3 bases and 4 bases, with 14 bases remaining between them. In nucleotides, the CDR3 is TGCGCCAGCAGCTCTGACCCGGGGAATTACAATGAGCAGTTCTTC. Translation: CASSSDPGNYNEQFF.